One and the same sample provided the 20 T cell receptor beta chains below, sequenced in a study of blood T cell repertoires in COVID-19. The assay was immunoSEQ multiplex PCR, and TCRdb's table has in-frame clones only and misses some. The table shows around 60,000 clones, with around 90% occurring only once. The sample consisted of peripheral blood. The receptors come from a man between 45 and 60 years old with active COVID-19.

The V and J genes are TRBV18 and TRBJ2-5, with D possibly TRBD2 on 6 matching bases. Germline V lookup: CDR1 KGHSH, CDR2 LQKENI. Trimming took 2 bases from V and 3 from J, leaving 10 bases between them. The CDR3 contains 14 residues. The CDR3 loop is CASSPRDSKETQYF. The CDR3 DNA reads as TGTGCCAGCTCACCAAGGGACTCAAAAGAGACCCAGTACTTC.

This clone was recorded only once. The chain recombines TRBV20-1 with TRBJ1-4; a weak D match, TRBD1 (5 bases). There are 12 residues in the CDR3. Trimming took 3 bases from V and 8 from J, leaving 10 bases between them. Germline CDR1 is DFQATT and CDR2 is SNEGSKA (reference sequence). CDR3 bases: TGCAGTGCTAGTGGCTCAGGGGAAAAACTGTTTTTT. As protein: CSASGSGEKLFF.

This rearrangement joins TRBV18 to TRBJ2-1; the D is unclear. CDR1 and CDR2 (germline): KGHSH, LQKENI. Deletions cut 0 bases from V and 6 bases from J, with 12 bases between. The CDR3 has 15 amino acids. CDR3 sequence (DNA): TGTGCCAGCTCACCACCCCTGGTTAGTACCAATGAGCAGTTCTTC. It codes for CASSPPLVSTNEQFF.

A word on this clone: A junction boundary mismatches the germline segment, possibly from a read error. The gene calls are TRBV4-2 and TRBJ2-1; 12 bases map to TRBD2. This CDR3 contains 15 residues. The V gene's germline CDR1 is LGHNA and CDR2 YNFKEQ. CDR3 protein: CASSASGGAYDEQFF. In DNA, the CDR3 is TGTGCCAGCAGCGCTAGCGGGGGGGCCTACGATGAGCAGTTCTTC.

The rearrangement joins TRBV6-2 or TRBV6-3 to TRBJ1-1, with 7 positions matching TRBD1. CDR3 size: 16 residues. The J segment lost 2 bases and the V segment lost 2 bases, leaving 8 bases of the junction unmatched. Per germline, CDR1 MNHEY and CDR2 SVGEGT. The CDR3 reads CASSYPTGQRNTEAFF. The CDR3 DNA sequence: TGTGCCAGCAGTTACCCGACGGGACAGCGTAACACTGAAGCTTTCTTT.

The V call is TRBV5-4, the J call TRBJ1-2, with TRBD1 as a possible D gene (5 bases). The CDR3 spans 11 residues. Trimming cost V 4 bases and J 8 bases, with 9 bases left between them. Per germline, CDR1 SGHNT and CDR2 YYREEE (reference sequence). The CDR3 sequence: CASSVSGGYTF. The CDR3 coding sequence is TGTGCCAGCAGCGTATCAGGGGGCTACACCTTC. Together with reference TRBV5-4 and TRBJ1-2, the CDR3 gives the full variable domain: ETGVTQSPTHLIKTRGQQVTLRCSSQSGHNTVSWYQQALGQGPQFIFQYYREEENGRGNFPPRFSGLQFPNYSSELNVNALELDDSALYLCASSVSGGYTFGSGTRLTVV.

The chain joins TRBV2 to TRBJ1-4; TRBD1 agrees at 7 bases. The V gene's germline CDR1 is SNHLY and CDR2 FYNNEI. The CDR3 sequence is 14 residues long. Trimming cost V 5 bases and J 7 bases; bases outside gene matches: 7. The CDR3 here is CASSPDREGEKLFF. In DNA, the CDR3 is TGTGCCAGCAGTCCTGACAGGGAAGGTGAAAAACTGTTTTTT.

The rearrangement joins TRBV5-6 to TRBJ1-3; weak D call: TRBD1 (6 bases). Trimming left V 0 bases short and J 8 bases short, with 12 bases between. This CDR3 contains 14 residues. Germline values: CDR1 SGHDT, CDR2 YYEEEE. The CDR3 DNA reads TGTGCCAGCAGCTTGGCGGCCAGGGGATACACCATATATTTT. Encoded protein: CASSLAARGYTIYF.

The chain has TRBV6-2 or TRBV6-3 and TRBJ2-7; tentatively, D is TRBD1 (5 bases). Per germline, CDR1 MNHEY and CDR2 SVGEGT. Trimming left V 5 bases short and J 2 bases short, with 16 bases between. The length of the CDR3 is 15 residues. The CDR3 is CASSLTGGNTYEQYF. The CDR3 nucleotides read TGTGCCAGCAGTCTTACAGGTGGTAACACCTACGAGCAGTACTTC.

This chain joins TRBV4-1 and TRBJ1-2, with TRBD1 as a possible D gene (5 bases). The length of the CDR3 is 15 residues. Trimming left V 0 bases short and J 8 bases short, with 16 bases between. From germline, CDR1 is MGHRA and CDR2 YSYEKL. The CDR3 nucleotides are TGCGCCAGCAGCCAAGATGGTCCAGGGTTGGGGGGCTACACCTTC. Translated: CASSQDGPGLGGYTF.

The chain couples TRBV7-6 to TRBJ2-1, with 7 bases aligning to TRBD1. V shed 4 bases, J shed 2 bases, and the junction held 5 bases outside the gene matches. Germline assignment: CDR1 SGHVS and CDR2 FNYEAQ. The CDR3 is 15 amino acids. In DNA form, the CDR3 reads TGTGCCAGCAGCTCCGACAGGGACACCTACAATGAGCAGTTCTTC. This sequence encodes CASSSDRDTYNEQFF.

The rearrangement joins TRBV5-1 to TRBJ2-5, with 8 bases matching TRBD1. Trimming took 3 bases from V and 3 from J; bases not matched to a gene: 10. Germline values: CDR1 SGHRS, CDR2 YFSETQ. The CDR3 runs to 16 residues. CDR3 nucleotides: TGCGCCAGCAGCTCGGACGGCAGGGGGCCGGAAGAGACCCAGTACTTC. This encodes CASSSDGRGPEETQYF.

CDR3 region: CASSERRQDQPQHF. DNA of the CDR3: TGTGCCAGCAGTGAACGGAGGCAGGATCAGCCCCAGCATTTT. The chain employs TRBV6-1 and TRBJ1-5; D remains ambiguous. The CDR3 length is 14 residues. Germline V gene lookup returns CDR1 MNHNS and CDR2 SASEGT. The V end lost 2 bases, the J end lost 5 bases, and 10 bases lay between the germline ends.

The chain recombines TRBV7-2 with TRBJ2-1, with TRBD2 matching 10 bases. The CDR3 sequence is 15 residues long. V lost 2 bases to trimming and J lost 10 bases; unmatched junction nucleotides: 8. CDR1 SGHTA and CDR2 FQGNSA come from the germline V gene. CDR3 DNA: TGTGCCAGCAGCTTACAGCCTAGCGGGGGTGAGGAGCAGTTCTTC. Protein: CASSLQPSGGEEQFF.

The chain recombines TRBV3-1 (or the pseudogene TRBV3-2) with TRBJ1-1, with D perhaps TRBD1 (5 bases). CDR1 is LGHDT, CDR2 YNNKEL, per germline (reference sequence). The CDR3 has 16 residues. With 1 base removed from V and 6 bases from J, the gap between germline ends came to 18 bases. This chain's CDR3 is CASSQGIRASASEAFF. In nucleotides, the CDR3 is TGTGCCAGCAGCCAAGGCATCAGGGCGAGTGCGTCTGAAGCTTTCTTT.

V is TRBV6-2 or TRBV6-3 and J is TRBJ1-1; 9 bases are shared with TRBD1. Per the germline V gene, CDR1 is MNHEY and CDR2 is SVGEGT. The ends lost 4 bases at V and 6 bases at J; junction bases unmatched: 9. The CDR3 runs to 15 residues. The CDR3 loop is CASSFLPDRGAEAFF. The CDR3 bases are TGTGCCAGCAGTTTCCTTCCCGACAGGGGGGCTGAAGCTTTCTTT.

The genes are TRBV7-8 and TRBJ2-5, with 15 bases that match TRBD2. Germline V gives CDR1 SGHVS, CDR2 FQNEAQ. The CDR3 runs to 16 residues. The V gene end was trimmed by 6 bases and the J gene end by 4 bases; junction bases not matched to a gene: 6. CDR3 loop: CASSRTSGGGLETQYF. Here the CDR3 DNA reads TGTGCCAGCAGTCGGACTAGCGGGGGGGGACTAGAGACCCAGTACTTC.

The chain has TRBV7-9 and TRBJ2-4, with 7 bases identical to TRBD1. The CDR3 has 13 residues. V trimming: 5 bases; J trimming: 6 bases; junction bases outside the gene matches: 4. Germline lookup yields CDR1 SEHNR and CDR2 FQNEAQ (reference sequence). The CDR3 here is CASSPRTGNIQYF. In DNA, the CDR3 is TGTGCCAGCAGCCCCCGGACAGGAAACATTCAGTACTTC.

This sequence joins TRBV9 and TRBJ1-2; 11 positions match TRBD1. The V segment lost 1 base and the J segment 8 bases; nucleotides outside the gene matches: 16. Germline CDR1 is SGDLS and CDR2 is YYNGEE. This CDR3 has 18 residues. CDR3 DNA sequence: TGTGCCAGCAGCGTAACCCCGGACAGGGGGCTCCCCCTGCGGGGCTACACCTTC. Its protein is CASSVTPDRGLPLRGYTF. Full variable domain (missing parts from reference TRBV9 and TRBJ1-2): DSGVTQTPKHLITATGQRVTLRCSPRSGDLSVYWYQQSLDQGLQFLIQYYNGEERAKGNILERFSAQQFPDLHSELNLSSLELGDSALYFCASSVTPDRGLPLRGYTFGSGTRLTVV.

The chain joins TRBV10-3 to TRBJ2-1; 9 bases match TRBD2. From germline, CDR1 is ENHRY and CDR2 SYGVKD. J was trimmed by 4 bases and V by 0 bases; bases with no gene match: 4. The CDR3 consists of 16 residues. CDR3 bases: TGTGCCATCAGTGAGTCGAGCGGGGGGACTTACAATGAGCAGTTCTTC. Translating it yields CAISESSGGTYNEQFF.